This TCR beta chain was obtained from a study of blood T cell repertoires in COVID-19. Across the whole study: Spain, Italy and the United States supplied samples that represented acute and convalescent COVID-19. The analysed material was cDNA or gDNA that came from T cells, B-cell-depleted T cells, or PBMCs.

CDR3 length: 13 amino acids. Per germline, CDR1 SQVTM and CDR2 ANQGSEA. J was trimmed by 0 bases and V by 8 bases; bases with no gene match: 7. Methods used by the authors: Counts of nucleated cells, estimated from reference gene primer amplification, were obtained. Libraries were prepared by immunoSEQ multiplex PCR; TCRdb keeps only in-frame clonotypes and omits some of them. V, J and clone size derive from that table, while D and trimming were established from the DNA sequence. The sample shows about 110,000 clones, roughly 80% of them seen only once. The receptor was isolated from a woman aged 70-85 years with acute or convalescent COVID-19. The sample comprised peripheral blood. This chain connects TRBV29-1 to TRBJ2-7; 7 nucleotides agree with TRBD1. The CDR3 protein is CSISQGVSYEQYF. DNA for the CDR3: TGCAGCATATCGCAGGGGGTCTCCTACGAGCAGTACTTC.